One sample yielded the 9 T cell receptor beta chains listed below, sequenced in a study of tumor and adjacent non-tumor tissue in lung cancer. The library came from three nested PCR rounds adapted from ARM-PCR protocols. Using its own MiXCR run on the multiplex PCR reads, TCRdb lists one record per CDR3 protein. The sample consists of more than 70,000 distinct CDR3 sequences, more than 60% of them appearing once. No cell sorting was done before RNA was extracted from the tissue. The specimen was lung tumor tissue. The receptors were gathered from a man between 65 and 85 years old with non-small cell lung cancer.

This clonotype was seen repeatedly, ten times or more. The rearrangement links TRBV20-1 to TRBJ1-5, with D maybe TRBD1 (6 bases). The V gene's germline CDR1 is DFQATT and CDR2 SNEGSKA (reference sequence). The CDR3 totals 16 residues. With 3 bases removed from V and 1 base from J, the gap between germline ends came to 16 bases. The CDR3 nucleotides read TGCAGTGCTAGCCCGGCGGGGGGCCGGAGCAATCAGCCCCAGCATTTT. Its protein product is CSASPAGGRSNQPQHF.

Notes on this clonotype: The CDR3 carries no conserved terminal phenylalanine or tryptophan, so it likely arises from a read error. V gene TRBV11-2 combines with J gene TRBJ2-1, with D unresolved. The V gene's germline CDR1 is SGHAT and CDR2 FQNNGV. This CDR3 is 14 amino acids long. CDR3 residues: CSSSLLPMGLGQFL. CDR3 DNA: TGCTCCAGCAGCCTTCTTCCTATGGGGTTGGGGCAGTTCTTA.

A remark on this clonotype: A much larger clone lies a single base off, so this may be a read error. V gene TRBV12-3 or TRBV12-4 combines with J gene TRBJ2-4; no definite D call. The V gene lost 5 bases and the J gene lost 1 base, with 18 bases spanning the gap. The CDR3 totals 17 residues. The DNA of the CDR3 is TGTGCCAGCAGTGCCATCCAGTGGGCGATCGCCAAAAACATTCAGTACTTC. It translates to CASSAIQWAIAKNIQYF.

The chain carries TRBV18 and TRBJ2-7; 9 nucleotides agree with TRBD1. Germline lookup yields CDR1 KGHSH and CDR2 LQKENI. J gave up 5 bases and V 4 bases, and 9 bases lay outside the gene matches. The CDR3 spans 15 residues. The CDR3 DNA follows: TGTGCCAGCTCACGGGACAGGGCCGTTTGGGACGAGCAGTACTTC. Its translation is CASSRDRAVWDEQYF.

At least ten counts were recorded for this clonotype. The genes are TRBV7-8 and TRBJ1-3; no firm D call. The CDR3 totals 18 residues. V was pared by 2 bases and J by 0 bases, with 17 bases between. Germline V gene data show CDR1 as SGHVS and CDR2 as FQNEAQ. The CDR3, as DNA: TGTGCCAGCAGCTTACACGTTGTCGGCGGACTCTCTGGAAACACCATATATTTT. Translated: CASSLHVVGGLSGNTIYF.

This clonotype was seen more than once but under ten times. At one of its ends the junction is not consistent with the germline gene, which may arise from a read error. The chain joins TRBV11-3 to TRBJ2-2; tentative D call: TRBD2 (5 bases). This CDR3 has 13 residues. Germline CDR1 SGHNT, CDR2 YENEEA. CDR3 in DNA: TGTGCCGGTAGTCCCTTGAACACCGGGGAGTTGTTTTTT. Protein: CAGSPLNTGELFF. The full variable domain, rest sourced from reference TRBV11-3 and TRBJ2-2, is EAGVVQSPRYKIIEKKQPVAFWCNPISGHNTLYWYLQNLGQGPELLIRYENEEAVDDSQLPKDRFSAERLKGVDSTLKIQPAELGDSAVYLCAGSPLNTGELFFGEGSRLTVL.

V is TRBV28 and J is TRBJ2-1; D is unresolved. The CDR3 contains 12 residues. Germline V lookup: CDR1 MDHEN, CDR2 SYDVKM. Trimming shortened V by 6 bases and J by 7 bases, and 10 bases separated the two germline ends. The CDR3 sequence is CASSKTWNEQFF. The CDR3 nucleotides are TGTGCCAGCAGCAAAACGTGGAATGAGCAGTTCTTC.

The chain combines TRBV20-1 with TRBJ1-5; TRBD1 agrees at 9 bases. The ends lost 6 bases at V and 12 bases at J; junction bases unmatched: 15. CDR1 is DFQATT and CDR2 is SNEGSKA in the germline V gene (reference sequence). The CDR3 loop spans 14 amino acids. The CDR3 bases are TGCAGTGCGAAAATGGACAGGGGTCGTCAGGGCCAGCATTTT. Its translation: CSAKMDRGRQGQHF.

As to this clonotype: A much more abundant neighbour one base away suggests this may be a read error. The chain uses TRBV7-9 and TRBJ2-3, with 9 bases that match TRBD1. Germline-derived CDR1 and CDR2 are SEHNR and FQNEAQ (reference sequence). This CDR3 comprises 14 residues. The CDR3 here is CAGSPRTGADTQYF. In DNA, the CDR3 is TGTGCCGGCAGCCCTAGGACAGGGGCAGATACGCAGTATTTT. Full variable domain (rest looked up from reference TRBV7-9 and TRBJ2-3): DTGVSQNPRHKITKRGQNVTFRCDPISEHNRLYWYRQTLGQGPEFLTYFQNEAQLEKSRLLSDRFSAERPKGSFSTLEIQRTEQGDSAMYLCAGSPRTGADTQYFGPGTRLTVL.